This T cell receptor (beta chain) was observed in a study of cytomegalovirus exposure and HLA in healthy donors. Points from the study as a whole: CMV serostatus was the sole immune exposure information available.

Germline V lookup: CDR1 SGHAT, CDR2 FQDESV (reference sequence). There are 18 residues in the CDR3. V dropped 1 base and J dropped 0 bases, with 18 bases sitting between them. In the PCR, 60 Vbeta and 13 Jbeta primers were used. Here immunoSEQ multiplex PCR was the method, and the copy in TCRdb shows in-frame clones only, minus some. This repertoire shows around 140,000 clones, 82% found once; its top ten account for roughly 9.7%. With regard to this clone: Antigen unknown.

The chain employs TRBV11-1 and TRBJ2-5; D is possibly TRBD1 (5 bases). Sequencing was done on a sample of PBMCs. The sequence was collected from an older woman in good health and CMV-seropositive. The CDR3 nucleotides read TGTGCCAGCAGCTTAGGGGGCCCACTACACGGCAACCAAGAGACCCAGTACTTC. It specifies CASSLGGPLHGNQETQYF.